This TCR beta chain was captured by sequencing in a study of blood T cell repertoires in COVID-19. Across the whole study: The samples span acute and convalescent COVID-19 from the United States, Italy and Spain. The cDNA or gDNA used as material had been derived from T cells, B-cell-depleted T cells, or PBMCs.

Data came from immunoSEQ multiplex PCR; TCRdb stores just in-frame clones and leaves some out. The sample lists approximately 110,000 clones; over 75% were seen once. CDR3 length: 14 residues. Germline assignment: CDR1 SGHRS and CDR2 YFSETQ. V was clipped by 0 bases and J by 1 base, with 7 bases between them. The chain is built from TRBV5-1 and TRBJ1-1; tentative D call: TRBD1 (6 bases). This sequence originates from a woman in her sixties or seventies who had recovered from COVID-19. Sequencing input: peripheral blood. The CDR3 protein is CASSLVDRNTEAFF. The CDR3 DNA is TGCGCCAGCAGCTTGGTGGACAGGAACACTGAAGCTTTCTTT.